This T cell receptor beta chain derives from a study of blood T cell repertoires in COVID-19. Study-wide context: Material from acute and convalescent COVID-19 was sourced from the United States, Italy and Spain. Nucleic acid was either cDNA or gDNA, and it came from T cells, B-cell-depleted T cells, or PBMCs.

The repertoire was sequenced with immunoSEQ multiplex PCR; TCRdb's copy has only in-frame clones and lacks some. The sample has some 26,000 clones, less than 80% seen once. Germline V lookup: CDR1 KGHDR, CDR2 SFDVKD. This CDR3 has 18 residues. V lost 3 bases to trimming and J lost 4 bases; unmatched junction nucleotides: 7. Material: peripheral blood. The chain links TRBV24-1 to TRBJ2-2; 13 bases map to TRBD2. The sequence was collected from a man between 65 and 85 years old with acute or convalescent COVID-19. CDR3 in amino acids: CATSDPGLAGRTTGELFF. In nucleotides, the CDR3 is TGTGCCACCAGTGATCCGGGACTAGCGGGGAGAACCACCGGGGAGCTGTTTTTT.